The 20 T cell receptor beta chains below come from one sample, sequenced in a study of breast tumors, draining lymph nodes, adjacent tissues. TCRdb redid the calling of the multiplex PCR reads with MiXCR, one entry per CDR3 protein. The repertoire holds some 85,000 distinct CDR3 sequences, with roughly 28% as singletons. The lymph nodes were axillary draining lymph nodes from breast cancer patients. The source material was axillary lymph node tissue. These receptors were collected from a female donor with breast cancer. Some clones in this sample may be carry-over from other donors' samples.

J is TRBJ2-3 and V is TRBV9, with 7 bases that match TRBD1. Germline CDR1 SGDLS, CDR2 YYNGEE. The CDR3 runs 16 residues. J gave up 1 base and V 4 bases, and 9 bases lay outside the gene matches. Here the CDR3 DNA reads TGTGCCAGCAGCCTAGGACAGGCCGGAGGCACAGATACGCAGTATTTT. It translates to CASSLGQAGGTDTQYF. Using reference TRBV9 and TRBJ2-3 for the parts outside the CDR3, the full variable domain is DSGVTQTPKHLITATGQRVTLRCSPRSGDLSVYWYQQSLDQGLQFLIQYYNGEERAKGNILERFSAQQFPDLHSELNLSSLELGDSALYFCASSLGQAGGTDTQYFGPGTRLTVL.

This clonotype was found many times. The chain combines TRBV12-3 or TRBV12-4 with TRBJ2-2; TRBD2 aligns across 7 bases. The CDR3 consists of 16 residues. V lost 7 bases and J lost 0; bases outside the gene matches: 8. The CDR3 loop is CASTRGVLANTGELFF. The CDR3 DNA reads TGTGCCAGCACTCGGGGGGTTCTCGCGAACACCGGGGAGCTGTTTTTT.

This clonotype occurred many times. This sequence joins TRBV4-1 and TRBJ1-2; D ambiguous. This CDR3 comprises 14 residues. The germline CDR1 and CDR2 sequences are MGHRA and YSYEKL. Trimming shortened V by 0 bases and J by 4 bases, and 9 bases separated the two germline ends. The CDR3 reads CASSQESSPYGYTF. The CDR3 DNA reads TGCGCCAGCAGCCAAGAGAGTAGCCCCTATGGCTACACCTTC.

There are many counts of this clonotype. This may stem from a read error, because a much larger clone lies one nucleotide away. The chain couples TRBV5-1 to TRBJ2-7, with TRBD2 identical over 8 bases. Germline CDR1 reads SGHRS; CDR2 reads YFSETQ. With 3 bases clipped from V and 4 bases from J, the junction kept 15 bases outside the gene matches. This CDR3 is 17 amino acids long. The CDR3 coding sequence is TGCGCCAGCAGCTGGGAGACTGGCGGGAGGAGAAGTTACGAGCAGTACTTC. Protein product: CASSWETGGRRSYEQYF.

The chain links TRBV29-1 to TRBJ2-3, with D perhaps TRBD1 or TRBD2 (6 bases each). This CDR3 has 12 residues. Germline V lookup: CDR1 SQVTM, CDR2 ANQGSEA. V was pared by 4 bases and J by 12 bases, with 17 bases between. CDR3 sequence: CSVGRDTGTQYF. CDR3 bases: TGCAGCGTTGGGAGGGACACCGGTACACAGTATTTT.

This clonotype was observed many times. V is TRBV3-1 and J is TRBJ2-6; 8 positions match TRBD1. The CDR3 consists of 16 residues. Germline trimming cut 4 bases from V and 4 bases from J; bases unmatched to any gene: 6. Per germline, CDR1 LGHDT and CDR2 YNNKEL (reference sequence). The CDR3 reads CASSPQGADGANVLTF. CDR3 coding DNA: TGTGCCAGCAGCCCTCAGGGGGCTGACGGGGCCAACGTCCTGACTTTC.

Concerning this clonotype: Because the CDR3 is missing its conserved closing phenylalanine or tryptophan, this is likely a read error. The V and J genes are TRBV7-2 and TRBJ1-2; no definite D call. The CDR3 spans 11 residues. The ends were cut back, 5 bases at V and 5 bases at J, with 6 bases in the middle. Germline-derived CDR1 and CDR2 are SGHTA and FQGNSA. CDR3 region: CASSRAYGYTH. In nucleotides, the CDR3 is TGTGCCAGCAGCCGGGCTTATGGCTACACCCAC.

There are many counts of this clonotype. The rearrangement links TRBV27 to TRBJ1-2, with 11 bases matching TRBD1. The germline V gene has CDR1 MNHEY and CDR2 SMNVEV (reference sequence). Unmatched junction bases numbered 14, after V lost 10 bases and J lost 7 bases. The CDR3 length is 15 residues. The CDR3 DNA follows: TGTGCCACCTCCCGGGACAGGGGGTATTTAGGTGGCTACACCTTC. It encodes CATSRDRGYLGGYTF.

This clonotype was detected ten times or more. The chain has TRBV28 and TRBJ1-2; TRBD1 is a possible D gene (5 bases). With 3 bases removed from V and 6 bases from J, the gap between germline ends came to 17 bases. This CDR3 has 15 amino acids. Per germline, CDR1 MDHEN and CDR2 SYDVKM. This CDR3 reads CASSFPGRPVNGYTF. The CDR3 DNA reads TGTGCCAGCAGTTTCCCGGGACGGCCGGTTAATGGCTACACCTTC.

The rearrangement links TRBV9 to TRBJ2-7; D call uncertain. The CDR3 runs to 14 residues. Trimming left V 0 bases short and J 0 bases short, with 7 bases between. CDR1 SGDLS and CDR2 YYNGEE come from the germline V gene. The CDR3 coding sequence is TGTGCCAGCAGCGTAGCGTGGAGCTCCTACGAGCAGTACTTC. Its translation: CASSVAWSSYEQYF.

Many counts were recorded for this clonotype. J is TRBJ1-1 and V is TRBV10-3; D is possibly TRBD1 (5 bases). The CDR3 is 13 residues long. V was cut by 8 bases and J by 0 bases, with 10 bases left in between. Germline assignment: CDR1 ENHRY and CDR2 SYGVKD. CDR3 sequence: CAIQDTMNTEAFF. The CDR3 nucleotides read TGTGCCATCCAGGACACCATGAACACTGAAGCTTTCTTT.

The sample holds many counts of this clonotype. The V and J genes are TRBV20-1 and TRBJ2-3; D is uncertain. The CDR3 is 11 residues long. Looked up from germline, CDR1 is DFQATT and CDR2 is SNEGSKA (reference sequence). Trimming removed 1 base at V and 2 bases at J, with 1 base between. The CDR3: CSARVTDTQYF. The DNA of the CDR3 is TGCAGTGCTAGAGTCACAGATACGCAGTATTTT.

This clonotype was seen ten or more times. The chain recombines TRBV9 with TRBJ2-3, with 7 positions matching TRBD1. There are 16 residues in the CDR3. The trim removed 0 bases at V and 2 bases at J, leaving 6 bases unmatched. CDR1 is SGDLS and CDR2 is YYNGEE in the germline V gene. CDR3 amino acids: CASSVATGQITDTQYF. The CDR3 DNA reads TGTGCCAGCAGCGTAGCCACGGGACAGATCACAGATACGCAGTATTTT.

Ten or more counts support this clonotype. The chain employs TRBV10-3 and TRBJ2-1, with 7 bases fitting TRBD1. V lost 2 bases and J lost 14; bases outside the gene matches: 9. The length of the CDR3 is 13 residues. Germline CDR1 is ENHRY and CDR2 is SYGVKD. The CDR3 region is CAISEDLDRVEFF. CDR3 bases: TGTGCCATCAGTGAGGATCTCGACAGGGTGGAGTTCTTC.

This clonotype was seen at least ten times. A clone one base away is much larger, so this may be a read error. The chain employs TRBV6-4 and TRBJ2-7; 7 positions agree with TRBD1. The CDR3 is 14 residues long. Germline values: CDR1 MRHNA, CDR2 SNTAGT. V lost 5 bases to trimming and J lost 2 bases; unmatched junction nucleotides: 6. CDR3 region: CASSQWTGTYEQYF. The CDR3 DNA follows: TGTGCCAGCAGTCAATGGACAGGTACCTACGAGCAGTACTTC.

This clonotype was counted ten times or more. This rearrangement joins TRBV20-1 to TRBJ2-1; D perhaps matches TRBD2 (5 bases). V was pared by 1 base and J by 0 bases, with 10 bases between. The CDR3 contains 15 residues. Looked up from germline, CDR1 is DFQATT and CDR2 is SNEGSKA (reference sequence). CDR3 nucleotide sequence: TGCAGTGCTAGAGTTCCGGGGAGCTCCTACAATGAGCAGTTCTTC. Its protein product is CSARVPGSSYNEQFF.

On this clonotype: At one end the junction does not follow the germline gene, possibly because of a read error. V usage is TRBV6-6 and J usage is TRBJ2-1; tentative D call: TRBD1 (7 bases). The CDR3 loop spans 13 amino acids. The V gene's germline CDR1 is MNHNY and CDR2 SVGAGI (reference sequence). The CDR3: CASEGGRGNGQFF. The CDR3 bases are TGTGCCAGCGAGGGGGGCAGGGGGAATGGGCAGTTCTTC.

This clonotype was counted ten times or more. The chain is built from TRBV12-5 and TRBJ2-2; D uncertain. Trimming removed 5 bases at V and 3 bases at J, with 10 bases between. The CDR3 consists of 14 residues. Germline CDR1 reads LGHNT; CDR2 reads FRNRAP. The CDR3 DNA reads TGTGCTAGTGGTGACGCAGGTTACACCGGGGAGCTGTTTTTT. It specifies CASGDAGYTGELFF. The full variable domain, completed using reference TRBV12-5 and TRBJ2-2, is DARVTQTPRHKVTEMGQEVTMRCQPILGHNTVFWYRQTMMQGLELLAYFRNRAPLDDSGMPKDRFSAEMPDATLATLKIQPSEPRDSAVYFCASGDAGYTGELFFGEGSRLTVL.

This clonotype has ten or more counts. The rearrangement joins TRBV13 to TRBJ2-1; D unclear. The CDR3 consists of 15 residues. Trimming left V 1 base short and J 7 bases short, with 14 bases between. From germline, CDR1 is PRHDT and CDR2 FYEKMQ (reference sequence). The CDR3 protein is CASSLVNPSPNEQFF. The CDR3 region has the DNA TGTGCCAGCAGCTTAGTTAACCCGAGCCCTAATGAGCAGTTCTTC.

To note about this clonotype: This may arise from a read error, as a much more abundant clone is one base away. The V and J genes are TRBV2 and TRBJ1-1, with 7 bases lining up with TRBD1. With 8 bases clipped from V and 3 bases from J, the junction kept 9 bases outside the gene matches. Germline V gene lookup returns CDR1 SNHLY and CDR2 FYNNEI. The CDR3 totals 14 residues. The DNA for the CDR3 is TGTGCCAGCCAGATGGACAGGAGGGACACTGAAGCTTTCTTT. Protein product: CASQMDRRDTEAFF.